This TCR beta chain stems from a study of blood T cell repertoires in COVID-19 (dated by TCRdb to 2018 to 2021). Concerning the study at large: Samples from collaborators originated in the United States, Italy and Spain and spanned both the acute and convalescent phases of COVID-19. The repertoires were released in a freely available public database meant as a resource for research on the immune response to SARS-CoV-2. Where available, HLA class I and class II types were taken from metadata supplied by the sample provider and were not determined by assay-based typing. The material from the prospective study consisted of cDNA or gDNA derived from T cells, B-cell-depleted T cells, or PBMCs. The dataset comprised deeply sampled blood TCRbeta repertoires from subjects exposed to, actively infected with, or recovered from COVID-19. Sample metadata almost always included a de-identified subject ID, COVID-19 status, age in years and sex. Samples were obtained from the ongoing ImmuneRACE study (first 160 participants) and from 1,254 subjects provided by 6 global collaborators. The full study reports these points: The quantity of clinical and demographic metadata differed by source and by participant and was supplied without curation.

TCRbeta CDR3 regions were amplified from genomic DNA by means of the immunoSEQ Assay, a bias-controlled multiplex PCR. From the authors' description of their analysis: The number of nucleated cells in each sample was estimated by amplification of reference gene primers within the assay. To quantify the absolute abundance of each unique TCRbeta CDR3 rearrangement, sequence reads were collapsed and filtered. For each sample, productive Simpson clonality was calculated as the square root of Simpson's diversity index over productive rearrangements. As stored in TCRdb, this immuneACCESS dataset retains in-frame rearrangements with V and J assigned. A fraction of the clones does not appear; measured against another copy, unresolved V genes explain less than half of the discrepancy, and the remainder lacks a known reason. V, J and clone size derive from that table, while D and trimming were established from the DNA sequence. A total of some 390,000 clones appear in this sample, 70% to 90% of them only once. The leading ten clones occupy about 2.1% of the sample.

Points on this clone: Its antigen target is currently unknown. No base quality values were provided; no much bigger clone lies one nucleotide off.

CDR1 is given as SGHRS and CDR2 as YFSETQ, both from the germline V gene. Reading from cysteine to phenylalanine, the CDR3 counts 15 amino acids. This entry keeps only the CDR3 DNA: 45 bases, framed from base 1. Germline trimming amounts to 4 bases on V and 2 bases on J, with 8 as the count of junction bases outside the gene matches. One collaborating source in Seattle enrolled patients during active infection and followed them longitudinally through the course of disease. Whole blood was collected in K2EDTA tubes by collaborating institutions according to the institutions' own protocols. For TCRbeta analysis, collaborator samples were shipped as frozen whole blood, as isolated PBMCs, or as DNA extracted from either sample type.

Input material: peripheral blood. This receptor chain uses TRBV5-1 and TRBJ2-5; the central 7 bases match TRBD1. The sequence came from a woman aged 55-69 years with COVID-19, enrolled during active disease. The nucleotide sequence is given as TGCGCCAGCAGCCTGGGACAGCCCCGACAAGAGACCCAGTACTTC. It translates to CASSLGQPRQETQYF.